Listed here are 6 T cell receptor beta chains from one sample, sequenced in a study of blood T cell repertoires in COVID-19. Measured with immunoSEQ multiplex PCR; TCRdb has only the in-frame clones, and not every one. The top ten hold approximately 2.4% of the sample, which has about 170,000 clones, approximately 83% seen once. The sample comprised peripheral blood. These receptors originate from a human donor with acute or convalescent COVID-19. The donor label of this sample is uncertain.

This clone was seen more than once but under ten times. The chain employs TRBV5-8 and TRBJ2-3, with D possibly TRBD2 on 5 matching bases. The V gene's germline CDR1 is SGHTS and CDR2 YDEGEE. CDR3 length equals 16 residues. V was cut by 5 bases and J by 0 bases, with 16 bases left in between. In DNA form, the CDR3 reads TGTGCCAGCAGTTTCGGAGGAGGCGAAAGCACAGATACGCAGTATTTT. Its translation is CASSFGGGESTDTQYF.

This clone showed up just a few times. The J gene is TRBJ2-3, the V gene TRBV30; D is possibly TRBD2 (5 bases). Per the germline V gene, CDR1 is GTSNPN and CDR2 is SVGIG (reference sequence). This CDR3 has 13 amino acids. V shed 0 bases and J shed 1 base, with 5 bases lying between them. The CDR3 loop is CAWSVGGTDTQYF. For the CDR3, the DNA is TGTGCCTGGAGTGTGGGAGGCACAGATACGCAGTATTTT.

This clone was observed a few times. V and J are TRBV7-2 and TRBJ2-7; TRBD2 agrees at 8 bases. This CDR3 is built from 15 residues. Germline values: CDR1 SGHTA, CDR2 FQGNSA. J gave up 5 bases and V 5 bases, and 11 bases lay outside the gene matches. CDR3 nucleotide sequence: TGTGCCAGCAGCCTCACCGGGGGGGAAGTCCACGAGCAGTACTTC. Protein product: CASSLTGGEVHEQYF.

The chain employs TRBV7-9 and TRBJ2-7; 15 bases align to TRBD2. Per germline, CDR1 SEHNR and CDR2 FQNEAQ (reference sequence). The CDR3 has 16 amino acids. V was clipped by 5 bases and J by 1 base; unmatched bases: 3. The CDR3 nucleotides are TGTGCCAGCAGCCCTGGGACTAGCGGGAGGTCCTACGAGCAGTACTTC. It yields the protein CASSPGTSGRSYEQYF.

The chain joins TRBV30 to TRBJ1-4; no clear D. The CDR3 extends over 13 amino acids. The germline V gene has CDR1 GTSNPN and CDR2 SVGIG (reference sequence). The V and J ends lost 3 bases and 5 bases respectively, with 10 bases between them. CDR3 nucleotide sequence: TGTGCCTGGAGGTATACGGGGAATGAAAAACTGTTTTTT. This sequence encodes CAWRYTGNEKLFF.

CDR3 sequence reads: CATSRDMVSEAEAFF. CDR3 nucleotide sequence: TGTGCCACCAGCAGAGATATGGTTTCTGAGGCTGAAGCTTTCTTT. This chain connects TRBV15 to TRBJ1-1; D not resolved. Germline V gene sequence: CDR1 LNHNV, CDR2 YYDKDF (reference sequence). V was pared by 0 bases and J by 6 bases, with 14 bases between. This CDR3 region has 15 residues.